These 13 T cell receptor beta chains came from one sample sequenced in a study of a mutant IDH1 vaccine in newly diagnosed glioma. No antigens are known for them. This sample's time point: week 23, last vaccination. Topical imiquimod was applied with each vaccine dose, which held 300 ug of mutant IDH1 20-mer peptide. Measured with immunoSEQ multiplex PCR; TCRdb has only the in-frame clones, and not every one. The table shows tens of thousands of clones, with 75% to 90% occurring only once. The source was PBMCs, collected from a glioma patient whose treatment included an IDH1 peptide vaccine. These receptor sequences come from a man aged 40-50 years with glioma.

The gene calls are TRBV2 and TRBJ2-2; the D gene is possibly TRBD2 (6 bases). Germline V gene sequence: CDR1 SNHLY, CDR2 FYNNEI. The CDR3 has 13 amino acids. The CDR3 reads CAAARDNTGELFF. In DNA form, the CDR3 reads TGTGCTGCGGCGCGGGATAACACCGGGGAGCTGTTTTTT. The full variable domain, rest sourced from reference TRBV2 and TRBJ2-2, is EPEVTQTPSHQVTQMGQEVILRCVPISNHLYFYWYRQILGQKVEFLVSFYNNEISEKSEIFDDQFSVERPDGSNFTLKIRSTKLEDSAMYFCAAARDNTGELFFGEGSRLTVL.

A single count supports this clone. The rearrangement links TRBV9 to TRBJ1-5; 9 bases align to TRBD1. The CDR3 contains 13 residues. The germline gives CDR1 SGDLS, CDR2 YYNGEE. The V and J ends lost 7 bases and 5 bases, in that order; junction bases with no gene match: 4. The CDR3 loop reads CASGQGLDQPQHF. In DNA, the CDR3 is TGTGCCAGCGGACAGGGGTTAGATCAGCCCCAGCATTTT. The full variable domain, with the rest looked up from reference TRBV9 and TRBJ1-5, is DSGVTQTPKHLITATGQRVTLRCSPRSGDLSVYWYQQSLDQGLQFLIQYYNGEERAKGNILERFSAQQFPDLHSELNLSSLELGDSALYFCASGQGLDQPQHFGDGTRLSIL.

The DNA of the CDR3 is TGTGCCAGCAGCTTAGTCTCCTACAATGAGCAGTTCTTC. It is translated as CASSLVSYNEQFF. The chain couples TRBV7-2 to TRBJ2-1; D call uncertain. The V and J ends lost 1 base and 0 bases respectively, with 1 base between them. The CDR3 is 13 amino acids. CDR1 and CDR2 (germline): SGHTA, FQGNSA.

This chain connects TRBV27 to TRBJ1-1; D is perhaps TRBD1 (6 bases). CDR1 and CDR2 from the germline V gene are MNHEY and SMNVEV (reference sequence). V gave up 5 bases and J gave up 0 bases, with 16 bases separating them. This CDR3 comprises 16 residues. CDR3 bases: TGTGCCAGCAGTAAGGGACACGGAATCATGAACACTGAAGCTTTCTTT. This codes for CASSKGHGIMNTEAFF.

This chain uses TRBV6-6 with TRBJ2-7, with TRBD1 matching 9 bases. After removal of 10 bases from V and 7 bases from J, the junction contained 11 bases not matched to a gene. The CDR3 loop spans 13 amino acids. CDR1 and CDR2 from the germline V gene are MNHNY and SVGAGI (reference sequence). The CDR3 protein is CATGQGTLGEQYF. Written as DNA, the CDR3 is TGTGCCACCGGACAGGGGACCCTAGGGGAGCAGTACTTC.

The chain links TRBV5-1 to TRBJ1-1; the D is unclear. Looked up from germline, CDR1 is SGHRS and CDR2 is YFSETQ. The CDR3 has 14 residues. Trimming shortened V by 4 bases and J by 7 bases, and 17 bases separated the two germline ends. CDR3 nucleotide sequence: TGCGCCAGCAGCCCCGCCCCCGGGTTTGATGAAGCTTTCTTT. It specifies CASSPAPGFDEAFF.

The chain carries TRBV4-1 and TRBJ2-3; D uncertain. V was shortened by 5 bases and J by 6 bases, with 18 bases between the two germline ends. Germline V lookup: CDR1 MGHRA, CDR2 YSYEKL. CDR3 length equals 15 residues. CDR3 loop: CASSFQPQRPDTQYF. The CDR3 coding sequence is TGCGCCAGCAGCTTTCAACCCCAGCGACCGGATACGCAGTATTTT.

This chain connects TRBV11-2 to TRBJ1-2; maybe TRBD1 (5 bases). CDR1 is SGHAT and CDR2 is FQNNGV in the germline V gene. This CDR3 is built from 13 residues. V was shortened by 6 bases and J by 4 bases, with 12 bases between the two germline ends. Here the CDR3 reads CASSGGGGYGYTF. The CDR3 DNA is TGTGCCAGCAGTGGGGGTGGGGGCTATGGCTACACCTTC.

The chain uses TRBV7-3 and TRBJ1-2; 10 bases fit TRBD1. The J segment lost 12 bases and the V segment lost 4 bases, leaving 8 bases of the junction unmatched. From germline, CDR1 is SGHTA and CDR2 FQGTGA. The CDR3 consists of 13 residues. CDR3 residues: CASSYRDRGMHTF. The CDR3 nucleotides are TGTGCCAGCAGCTACCGGGACAGGGGTATGCACACCTTC.

V usage is TRBV14 and J usage is TRBJ2-5; the D gene is possibly TRBD2 (5 bases). In germline, CDR1 is SGHDN, CDR2 FVKESK. There are 18 residues in the CDR3. V lost 1 base and J lost 2, with 20 bases in between. CDR3 in amino acids: CASSQGRGEVAGQETQYF. CDR3 DNA: TGTGCCAGCAGCCAAGGCCGCGGTGAGGTTGCGGGTCAAGAGACCCAGTACTTC.

This chain uses TRBV7-6 with TRBJ1-3; D gene ambiguous. Germline assignment: CDR1 SGHVS and CDR2 FNYEAQ. Trimming left V 0 bases short and J 0 bases short, with 12 bases between. The CDR3 extends over 17 amino acids. CDR3 nucleotide sequence: TGTGCCAGCAGCTTAGCGAGTTCGCTGAGCTCTGGAAACACCATATATTTT. Translation gives CASSLASSLSSGNTIYF.

J is TRBJ2-7 and V is TRBV28, with 9 bases aligning to TRBD1. The CDR3 is made up of 14 amino acids. V lost 7 bases to trimming and J lost 7 bases; unmatched junction nucleotides: 11. CDR1 is MDHEN and CDR2 is SYDVKM in the germline V gene. CDR3 sequence (DNA): TGTGCCAGCACCTTAACGGGGACAGGGAAAGAGCAGTACTTC. Encoded protein: CASTLTGTGKEQYF.

This clone was seen only once. The chain couples TRBV6-5 to TRBJ2-7; 9 bases line up with TRBD1. The J segment lost 7 bases and the V segment lost 2 bases, leaving 9 bases of the junction unmatched. CDR1 MNHEY and CDR2 SVGAGI come from the germline V gene. The CDR3 consists of 15 residues. In DNA form, the CDR3 reads TGTGCCAGCAGTTACGCCGGGACAGGGTTGTGGGAGCAGTACTTC. It codes for CASSYAGTGLWEQYF.